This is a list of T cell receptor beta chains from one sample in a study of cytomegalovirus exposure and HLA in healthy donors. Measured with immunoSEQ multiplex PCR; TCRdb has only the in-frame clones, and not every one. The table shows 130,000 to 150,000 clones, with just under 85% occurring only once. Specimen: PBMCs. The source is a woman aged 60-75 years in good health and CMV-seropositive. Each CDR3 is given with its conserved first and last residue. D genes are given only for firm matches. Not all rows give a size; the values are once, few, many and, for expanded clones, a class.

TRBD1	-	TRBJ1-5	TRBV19	TGTGCCAGTAGCGGACAGGGGGCTAATCAGCCCCAGCATTTT	CASSGQGANQPQHF
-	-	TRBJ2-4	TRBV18	TGTGCCAGCTCACCACTTAGCACGAGGGGGGCCAAAAACATTCAGTACTTC	CASSPLSTRGAKNIQYF
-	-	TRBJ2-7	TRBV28	TGTGCCAGCAGTACCCCCAGCGAGGGCTCCTACGAGCAGTACTTC	CASSTPSEGSYEQYF
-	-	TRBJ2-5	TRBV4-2	TGTGCCAGCAGCCAAGTCGGACATCAAGAGACCCAGTACTTC	CASSQVGHQETQYF
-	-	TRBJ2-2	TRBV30	TGTGCCTGGAGACCGTACAGTCACGCCGGGGAGCTGTTTTTT	CAWRPYSHAGELFF
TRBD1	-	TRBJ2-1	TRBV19	TGTGCCAGTAGCCGTCAGGGGGTAGTCTACAATGAGCAGTTCTTC	CASSRQGVVYNEQFF
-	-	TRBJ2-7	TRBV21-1	TGTGCCAGCAGCACGGGGGGGGCCATGCGGAACGAGCAGTACTTC	CASSTGGAMRNEQYF
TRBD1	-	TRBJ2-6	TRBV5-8	TGTGCCAACCCAACAGGGGCCGGGGCCAACGTCCTGACTTTC	CANPTGAGANVLTF
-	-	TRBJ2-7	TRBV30	TGTGCCTGGAACAGGGACTCCTACGAGCAGTACTTC	CAWNRDSYEQYF
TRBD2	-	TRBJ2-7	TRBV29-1	TGCAGCGTTGAAGATGCCACCAGGACTAGCGGGGCGGTCAGCTCCTACGAGCAGTACTTC	CSVEDATRTSGAVSSYEQYF
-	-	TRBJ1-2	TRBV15	TGTGCCACCAGCACAGAAGCAGGGATAAATAACTATGGCTACACCTTC	CATSTEAGINNYGYTF
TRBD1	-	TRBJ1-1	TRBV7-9	TGTGCCAGCAGCTTAGAAGCCTTACAGGGGAAAAGCACTGAAGCTTTCTTT	CASSLEALQGKSTEAFF
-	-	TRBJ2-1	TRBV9	TGTGCCAGCAGCGGAGCGGGCTCCTACAATGAGCAGTTCTTC	CASSGAGSYNEQFF
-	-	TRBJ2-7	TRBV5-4	TGTGCCAGCAGAAAGGGGGCTAGCGCAGATAGCTCCTACGAGCAGTACTTC	CASRKGASADSSYEQYF
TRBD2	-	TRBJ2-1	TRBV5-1	TGCGCCAGCAGCACTGGACTAGCAGTTAGGAACAATGAGCAGTTCTTC	CASSTGLAVRNNEQFF
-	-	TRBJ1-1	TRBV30	TGTGCCTGGAGTGTAACGGGAGGGTACACTGAAGCTTTCTTT	CAWSVTGGYTEAFF
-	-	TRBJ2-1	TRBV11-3	TGTGCCAGCAGCTTAGGCCCTAACCACAATGAGCAGTTCTTC	CASSLGPNHNEQFF
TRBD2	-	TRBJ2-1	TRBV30	TGTGCCTGGAGTCAACTGGCGGGAGAATACAATGAGCAGTTCTTC	CAWSQLAGEYNEQFF
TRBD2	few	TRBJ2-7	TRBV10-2	TGCGCCAGCAGCCCCGGGACTAGCGGGACGTACTCCTACGAGCAGTACTTC	CASSPGTSGTYSYEQYF
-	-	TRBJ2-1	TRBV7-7	TGTGCTAGCAGCACACGGAGAGATGGCGAGCAGTTCTTC	CASSTRRDGEQFF
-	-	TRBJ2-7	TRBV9	TGTGCCAGCAGCGCCGGGCCAACCGGCGGGCTCTACGAGCAGTACTTC	CASSAGPTGGLYEQYF
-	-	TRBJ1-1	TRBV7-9	TGTGCCAGCAGCGAAGTCCGGGTCCTGAACACTGAAGCTTTCTTT	CASSEVRVLNTEAFF
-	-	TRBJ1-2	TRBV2	TGTGCCAGCAGTGATGTCTGGACAGAGGATGGCTACACCTTC	CASSDVWTEDGYTF
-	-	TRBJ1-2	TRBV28	TGTGCCAGCAGTCATATGGACAGTGAAGGTTATGGCTACACCTTC	CASSHMDSEGYGYTF
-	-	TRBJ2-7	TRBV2	TGTGCCAGCAGTGATTCCTGGAGTGAGCAGTACTTC	CASSDSWSEQYF
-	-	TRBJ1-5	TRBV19	TGTGCCAGTAGTACCCTCGGGGGAAATCAGCCCCAGCATTTT	CASSTLGGNQPQHF
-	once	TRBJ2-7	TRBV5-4	TGTGCCAGCAGCTTATTCGGCAGGGGCCTTGGGCTCCATTACGAGCAGTACTTC	CASSLFGRGLGLHYEQYF
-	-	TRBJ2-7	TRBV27	TGTGCCAGCAGTTTATCGAGTGCGGGTCGGCGTATGGGGGAGCAGTACTTC	CASSLSSAGRRMGEQYF
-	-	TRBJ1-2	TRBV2	TGTGCCAGCGATATCACAGCCAACTATGGCTACACCTTC	CASDITANYGYTF
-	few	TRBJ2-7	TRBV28	TGTGCCAGCACTCCGGGACTGATATACGAGCAGTACTTC	CASTPGLIYEQYF
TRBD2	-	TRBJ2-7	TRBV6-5	TGTGCCAGCAGTGTTTTGACTAGCGGTACCTACGAGCAGTACTTC	CASSVLTSGTYEQYF
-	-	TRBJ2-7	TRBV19	TGTGCCAGTAAGCTGCGACAGGAGTCCTACGAGCAGTACTTC	CASKLRQESYEQYF
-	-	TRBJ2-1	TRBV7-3	TGTGCCAGCAGCCTGTACAGGGAATATGAGCAGTTCTTC	CASSLYREYEQFF
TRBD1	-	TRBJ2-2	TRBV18	TGTGCCAGCTCAGCCGGGACAGGGGCGAACACCGGGGAGCTGTTTTTT	CASSAGTGANTGELFF
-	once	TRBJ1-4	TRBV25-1	TGTGCCAGCAGTGAATCGAGGGTCCCTAATGAAAAACTGTTTTTT	CASSESRVPNEKLFF
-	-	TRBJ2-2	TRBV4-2	TGTGCCAGCAGCCAAGATCTTCCGGGGGTCGGGACCGGGGAGCTGTTTTTT	CASSQDLPGVGTGELFF
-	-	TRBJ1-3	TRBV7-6	TGTGCCAGCAGCCCAAGGGACACCTCTGGAAACACCATATATTTT	CASSPRDTSGNTIYF
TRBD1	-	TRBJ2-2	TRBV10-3	TGTGCCATCAGACCGGGACAGGGGAACACCGGGGAGCTGTTTTTT	CAIRPGQGNTGELFF
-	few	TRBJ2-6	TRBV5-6	TGTGCCAGCAGCTTCAGGGTGTCTGGGGCCAACGTCCTGACTTTC	CASSFRVSGANVLTF
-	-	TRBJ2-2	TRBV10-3	TGTGCCATCAGTGAGTCCTTTGTTGTCGGGGAGCTGTTTTTT	CAISESFVVGELFF
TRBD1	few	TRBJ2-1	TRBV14	TGTGCCAGCAGCCAAGTAGGGACAGGGGGCGCCTACAATGAGCAGTTCTTC	CASSQVGTGGAYNEQFF
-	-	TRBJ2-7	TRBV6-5	TGTGCCAGCAGTTACGGGGCGGGACCCTACGAGCAGTACTTC	CASSYGAGPYEQYF
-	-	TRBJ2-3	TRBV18	TGTGCCAGCTCACCTAGCGGTAGCACAGATACGCAGTATTTT	CASSPSGSTDTQYF